The next 30 T cell receptor beta chains were all read from a single sample in a study of CD4 T cells in relation to SARS-CoV-2 and coronaviruses. The repertoire was sequenced with immunoSEQ multiplex PCR; TCRdb's copy has only in-frame clones and lacks some. The table records 31,000 or so clones, about 78% of them present only once. Before the COVID-19 pandemic, during about 2010-2018, CD4+ T cells were taken from unexposed donors. After 10 to 11 days of culture, CD4+ T cells were isolated. Their cognate antigens are unknown. Sequencing used CD4+ T cells from PBMCs, cultured in vitro. The receptor set was obtained from a human donor in good health.

J is TRBJ1-3 and V is TRBV3-1 (or the pseudogene TRBV3-2); D might be TRBD1 (5 bases). The V gene lost 9 bases and the J gene lost 4 bases, with 10 bases spanning the gap. The CDR3 has 12 amino acids. Germline CDR1 LGHDT, CDR2 YNNKEL (reference sequence). In nucleotides, the CDR3 is TGTGCCAGGGGGGGAGGGGGAAACACCATATATTTT. It encodes CARGGGGNTIYF.

This chain joins TRBV4-1 and TRBJ2-2; the match to TRBD1 covers 8 bases. V lost 1 base, J lost 3 bases, and 4 bases stayed unmatched. Germline-derived CDR1 and CDR2 are MGHRA and YSYEKL. The CDR3 length is 16 residues. DNA for the CDR3: TGCGCCAGCAGCCAAGGGCAGGGGGCGTACACCGGGGAGCTGTTTTTT. It encodes CASSQGQGAYTGELFF.

The chain employs TRBV5-1 and TRBJ2-2; 7 bases line up with TRBD2. In germline, CDR1 is SGHRS, CDR2 YFSETQ. The CDR3 runs to 16 residues. V trimming: 0 bases; J trimming: 4 bases; junction bases outside the gene matches: 6. DNA of the CDR3: TGCGCCAGCAGCTTGGCGGCGGGAGCGGGCACCGGGGAGCTGTTTTTT. Translated, it gives CASSLAAGAGTGELFF.

The rearrangement joins TRBV27 to TRBJ2-5; TRBD1 matches 7 bases. The CDR3 loop spans 14 amino acids. Germline trimming cut 0 bases from V and 4 bases from J; bases unmatched to any gene: 2. In germline, CDR1 is MNHEY, CDR2 SMNVEV (reference sequence). This CDR3 is CASSLSTGRETQYF. CDR3 coding DNA: TGTGCCAGCAGTTTATCGACAGGGCGAGAGACCCAGTACTTC.

The chain employs TRBV9 and TRBJ2-7; no reliable D call. Per germline, CDR1 SGDLS and CDR2 YYNGEE. This CDR3 spans 13 amino acids. V was clipped by 0 bases and J by 3 bases, with 7 bases between them. The DNA for the CDR3 is TGTGCCAGCAGCGTAGCCCCGGACTACGAGCAGTACTTC. Translating it yields CASSVAPDYEQYF.

The chain couples TRBV5-4 to TRBJ2-5; 7 bases line up with TRBD2. V lost 0 bases, J lost 2 bases, and 4 bases stayed unmatched. The CDR3 totals 15 residues. CDR1 SGHNT and CDR2 YYREEE come from the germline V gene (reference sequence). The CDR3 nucleotides are TGTGCCAGCAGCTTGGACAGCGGGGCACAAGAGACCCAGTACTTC. Its protein product is CASSLDSGAQETQYF.

The chain is built from TRBV2 and TRBJ1-2; no definite D call. Germline CDR1 SNHLY, CDR2 FYNNEI. The CDR3 covers 13 residues. Between the trimmed V and J ends, which lost 6 bases and 12 bases, there was a span of 20 bases. CDR3 region: CASRREAGLDDTF. For the CDR3, the DNA is TGTGCCAGCAGGAGAGAGGCTGGGCTTGACGACACCTTC. Together with reference TRBV2 and TRBJ1-2, the CDR3 gives the full variable domain: EPEVTQTPSHQVTQMGQEVILRCVPISNHLYFYWYRQILGQKVEFLVSFYNNEISEKSEIFDDQFSVERPDGSNFTLKIRSTKLEDSAMYFCASRREAGLDDTFGSGTRLTVV.

V and J are TRBV5-4 and TRBJ2-7; 13 bases agree with TRBD2. The CDR3 has 15 residues. Germline assignment: CDR1 SGHNT and CDR2 YYREEE (reference sequence). V lost 4 bases, J lost 2 bases, and 3 bases stayed unmatched. The CDR3 loop is CASSVGLAGAYEQYF. In DNA, the CDR3 is TGTGCCAGCAGCGTTGGACTAGCGGGAGCCTACGAGCAGTACTTC.

This clone has just a few counts. The rearrangement links TRBV27 to TRBJ1-1; D might be TRBD1 (5 bases). V was cut by 3 bases and J by 6 bases, with 11 bases left in between. Germline V gene sequence: CDR1 MNHEY, CDR2 SMNVEV (reference sequence). CDR3 size: 13 residues. CDR3: CASSLFDRAEAFF. As DNA, the CDR3 is TGTGCCAGCAGTTTGTTCGACAGAGCTGAAGCTTTCTTT.

This chain uses TRBV18 with TRBJ2-5; no reliable D call. Per germline, CDR1 KGHSH and CDR2 LQKENI. There are 12 residues in the CDR3. V dropped 6 bases and J dropped 5 bases, with 10 bases sitting between them. In nucleotides, the CDR3 is TGTGCCAGCTCCCACGGTGGGGAGACCCAGTACTTC. The encoded protein is CASSHGGETQYF.

This clone occurred a few times. The chain joins TRBV6-5 to TRBJ1-4; D is possibly TRBD1 (6 bases). Trimming removed 6 bases at V and 7 bases at J, with 15 bases between. There are 14 residues in the CDR3. Germline V gene lookup returns CDR1 MNHEY and CDR2 SVGAGI. The CDR3 region has the DNA TGTGCCAGCAGATACAGGGAAAGGCCTGAAAAACTGTTTTTT. Translation: CASRYRERPEKLFF.

In this sample, this clone turned up a few times. The CDR3 region is CASSLAPQGAVNEQFF. The CDR3 region has the DNA TGTGCCAGCAGCTTAGCGCCCCAGGGGGCGGTCAATGAGCAGTTCTTC. The gene calls are TRBV7-2 and TRBJ2-1; 8 nucleotides align to TRBD1. This CDR3 has 16 residues. The germline gives CDR1 SGHTA, CDR2 FQGNSA. V was pared by 0 bases and J by 6 bases, with 7 bases of the junction left unmatched.

The rearrangement uses TRBV20-1 and TRBJ1-3; D unclear. V gave up 5 bases and J gave up 4 bases, with 6 bases separating them. The CDR3 sequence is 11 residues long. Germline lookup yields CDR1 DFQATT and CDR2 SNEGSKA (reference sequence). The CDR3 nucleotides are TGCAGTGCTGATATCGGAAACACCATATATTTT. It yields the protein CSADIGNTIYF.

This clone was seen a handful of times. V usage is TRBV6-2 or TRBV6-3 and J usage is TRBJ2-7; 7 nucleotides line up with TRBD2. CDR1 is MNHEY, CDR2 SVGEGT, per germline. This CDR3 spans 14 amino acids. J gave up 1 base and V 5 bases, and 5 bases lay outside the gene matches. This CDR3 is CASSRSGGSYEQYF. Here the CDR3 DNA reads TGTGCCAGCAGTCGCTCGGGGGGATCCTACGAGCAGTACTTC.

This chain connects TRBV18 to TRBJ2-5, with TRBD2 identical over 12 bases. CDR3 size: 16 residues. The germline CDR1 and CDR2 sequences are KGHSH and LQKENI. The V gene end was trimmed by 3 bases and the J gene end by 4 bases; junction bases not matched to a gene: 6. Written as DNA, the CDR3 is TGTGCCAGCTCACCGACCCCGGGACTAGCGGGAGAGACCCAGTACTTC. Translation gives CASSPTPGLAGETQYF. Drawing the rest from reference TRBV18 and TRBJ2-5, the complete variable domain is NAGVMQNPRHLVRRRGQEARLRCSPMKGHSHVYWYRQLPEEGLKFMVYLQKENIIDESGMPKERFSAEFPKEGPSILRIQQVVRGDSAAYFCASSPTPGLAGETQYFGPGTRLLVL.

The V and J genes are TRBV11-2 and TRBJ1-1, with TRBD1 identical over 9 bases. The V gene end was trimmed by 3 bases and the J gene end by 10 bases; junction bases not matched to a gene: 12. The V gene's germline CDR1 is SGHAT and CDR2 FQNNGV. This CDR3 has 15 residues. CDR3 nucleotides: TGTGCCAGCAGCTTTTTAACCACAGGGGGCATAGGAGCTTTCTTT. Protein sequence: CASSFLTTGGIGAFF.

This chain connects TRBV12-3 or TRBV12-4 to TRBJ1-1; D uncertain. The V end lost 5 bases, the J end lost 0 bases, and 7 bases lay between the germline ends. CDR3 length: 13 amino acids. The chain's CDR3 is CASSPGLNTEAFF. CDR3 DNA sequence: TGTGCCAGCAGTCCCGGTTTGAACACTGAAGCTTTCTTT.

The chain links TRBV13 to TRBJ2-3, with D possibly being TRBD1 (5 bases). The CDR3 length is 16 residues. Germline loops: CDR1 PRHDT, CDR2 FYEKMQ (reference sequence). Between the trimmed V and J ends, which lost 5 bases and 0 bases, there was a span of 15 bases. CDR3 sequence (DNA): TGTGCCAGCAGCCTTTGGGGCGGTCGAAGCACAGATACGCAGTATTTT. As protein: CASSLWGGRSTDTQYF.

The V and J genes are TRBV11-2 and TRBJ2-7, with D tentatively TRBD2 (5 bases). This CDR3 has 14 residues. Looked up from germline, CDR1 is SGHAT and CDR2 is FQNNGV. V lost 4 bases and J lost 5, with 15 bases in between. The CDR3 loop is CASSSGLSSHEQYF. Written as DNA, the CDR3 is TGTGCCAGCAGCTCCGGACTGTCTTCCCACGAGCAGTACTTC.

CDR3 region: CSVGQVRTGELFF. DNA for the CDR3: TGCAGCGTAGGACAGGTTCGGACCGGGGAGCTGTTTTTT. The chain joins TRBV29-1 to TRBJ2-2; 7 bases agree with TRBD1. The germline V gene has CDR1 SQVTM and CDR2 ANQGSEA. The CDR3 is 13 amino acids. V trimming: 6 bases; J trimming: 5 bases; junction bases outside the gene matches: 6.

In this sample, this clone turned up once. This chain connects TRBV7-3 to TRBJ1-1, with 7 bases matching TRBD1. CDR1 and CDR2 (germline): SGHTA, FQGTGA. The CDR3 covers 13 residues. Losses at the gene ends were 5 bases for V and 3 bases for J; bases not matched to a gene: 3. The CDR3 DNA sequence: TGTGCCAGCAGCCTAGACAGGGACACTGAAGCTTTCTTT. Translated, it gives CASSLDRDTEAFF.

V usage is TRBV2 and J usage is TRBJ2-5; TRBD2 might be the D (6 bases). Germline V lookup: CDR1 SNHLY, CDR2 FYNNEI. The germline V and J ends were trimmed by 10 bases and 0 bases, with 15 bases remaining between them. The CDR3 spans 14 residues. The CDR3 region has the DNA TGTGCCACCCGGGGGAGACAGCACCAAGAGACCCAGTACTTC. Translating gives CATRGRQHQETQYF.

The chain has TRBV27 and TRBJ2-7, with 8 bases identical to TRBD1. The germline V gene has CDR1 MNHEY and CDR2 SMNVEV (reference sequence). J lost 4 bases, V lost 7 bases, and 12 bases had no gene match. The CDR3 is made up of 15 amino acids. The CDR3: CASIEWTGSAYEQYF. CDR3 nucleotides: TGTGCCAGCATCGAGTGGACAGGGTCGGCATACGAGCAGTACTTC.

The chain links TRBV7-2 to TRBJ2-7; 10 bases agree with TRBD2. Germline CDR1 is SGHTA and CDR2 is FQGNSA. V trimming: 1 base; J trimming: 4 bases; junction bases outside the gene matches: 10. The length of the CDR3 is 17 residues. CDR3 sequence (DNA): TGTGCCAGCAGCTTAGGGGGTCTAGCGGGGGAACTTTACGAGCAGTACTTC. Protein sequence: CASSLGGLAGELYEQYF.

The chain recombines TRBV19 with TRBJ2-3; D gene ambiguous. This CDR3 region has 13 residues. V lost 5 bases and J 6 bases, leaving 12 bases between the germline ends. The V gene's germline CDR1 is LNHDA and CDR2 SQIVND (reference sequence). CDR3 sequence: CASSPLSGDTQYF. The CDR3 DNA sequence: TGTGCCAGTAGTCCCCTTAGTGGGGATACGCAGTATTTT.

In the case of this clone: Other DNA sequences of this sample code for an identical CDR3. This chain connects TRBV5-1 to TRBJ2-5; 7 positions match TRBD2. The germline V gene has CDR1 SGHRS and CDR2 YFSETQ. There are 14 residues in the CDR3. V lost 4 bases, J lost 2 bases, and 5 bases stayed unmatched. The CDR3 sequence: CASSLDSGQETQYF. The CDR3 nucleotides are TGCGCCAGCAGCCTGGATAGCGGGCAAGAGACCCAGTACTTC.

The chain carries TRBV5-1 and TRBJ2-7; 10 nucleotides match TRBD1. CDR3 length: 15 residues. Germline lookup yields CDR1 SGHRS and CDR2 YFSETQ. Trimming removed 4 bases from V and 4 bases from J; junction bases left unmatched: 8. CDR3 region: CASSQTGTGDYEQYF. The DNA of the CDR3 is TGCGCCAGCAGCCAAACCGGGACAGGGGATTACGAGCAGTACTTC.

This chain joins TRBV19 and TRBJ1-5; unclear D gene. V was shortened by 1 base and J by 4 bases, with 8 bases between the two germline ends. This CDR3 is built from 14 residues. Germline values: CDR1 LNHDA, CDR2 SQIVND (reference sequence). Written as DNA, the CDR3 is TGTGCCAGTAGTATAGGGGAGACTAATCAGCCCCAGCATTTT. Protein sequence: CASSIGETNQPQHF.

This clone has only a few counts. CDR3 loop: CASSPGSNQPQHF. The DNA of the CDR3 is TGTGCCAGCTCACCAGGGTCTAATCAGCCCCAGCATTTT. J is TRBJ1-5 and V is TRBV18; D remains unclear. From germline, CDR1 is KGHSH and CDR2 LQKENI. This CDR3 has 13 amino acids. The V gene lost 2 bases and the J gene lost 4 bases, with 6 bases spanning the gap.

Only a few counts were recorded for this clone. J is TRBJ1-1 and V is TRBV5-1; D is unresolved. Germline V gives CDR1 SGHRS, CDR2 YFSETQ. This CDR3 has 13 residues. The germline V and J ends were trimmed by 0 bases and 0 bases, with 3 bases remaining between them. The CDR3 loop reads CASSLDVNTEAFF. The CDR3 DNA sequence: TGCGCCAGCAGCTTGGATGTGAACACTGAAGCTTTCTTT.